These T cell receptor beta chains were read from a single sample in a study of blood T cell repertoires in COVID-19. Only in-frame clones appear in the TCRdb table, and some are missing; sequencing was by immunoSEQ multiplex PCR. The sample has 250,000 to 350,000 clones, 80% to 90% seen once. Sequencing used peripheral blood. These receptors were obtained from a woman aged 25-40 years with active or convalescent COVID-19. Both conserved end residues are part of each CDR3. D genes are given only for firm matches. Clone size is shown for a subset of rows, as once, few, many or a class of expanded clone.

J,size,V,D,DNA,CDR3
TRBJ1-2,once,TRBV28,-,TGTGCCAGCAGTTTCAGGGTTGGCTACACCTTC,CASSFRVGYTF
TRBJ2-7,few,TRBV6-5,TRBD1,TGTGCCAGCAGCAGGGACAGGGCATCCAAAGAGCAGTACTTC,CASSRDRASKEQYF
TRBJ1-3,-,TRBV12-5,-,TGTGCTAGTGGTTTGGTACGTGGGCAGGGGAGAAACACCATATATTTT,CASGLVRGQGRNTIYF
TRBJ1-2,once,TRBV7-8,-,TGTGCCAGCAGCTTAAATCAGGGGTTCTATGGCTACACCTTC,CASSLNQGFYGYTF
TRBJ2-2,-,TRBV28,TRBD2,TGTGCCAACGGGACTAGCGGGGCGGGCACCGGGGAGCTGTTTTTT,CANGTSGAGTGELFF
TRBJ1-2,few,TRBV29-1,TRBD1,TGCAGCGTCAGAGACAGGGATGGCTATGGCTACACCTTC,CSVRDRDGYGYTF
TRBJ2-3,once,TRBV9,-,TGTGCCAGCAGCGTCATGGGGGGAGCAGGCCAGTATTTT,CASSVMGGAGQYF
TRBJ1-1,once,TRBV7-9,-,TGTGCCAGCAGCTTAATTGCGGGGAAGACTGAAGCTTTCTTT,CASSLIAGKTEAFF
TRBJ2-1,-,TRBV7-2,-,TGTGCCAGCAGCCTTTCTCGGGAAAGAGAGCAGTTCTTC,CASSLSREREQFF
TRBJ2-3,-,TRBV30,-,TGTGCCTGGAGGGCAGGAAACAGGGTGGCAGATACGCAGTATTTT,CAWRAGNRVADTQYF
TRBJ2-6,-,TRBV19,-,TGTGCCAGTAGTCTCAATTCACAGGGAATCTCTGGGGCCAACGTCCTGACTTTC,CASSLNSQGISGANVLTF
TRBJ2-1,-,TRBV11-2,-,TGTGCCAGCAGCTTACTCGCACGGGGGGCCGCGTACAATGAGCAGTTCTTC,CASSLLARGAAYNEQFF
TRBJ2-1,once,TRBV27,TRBD2,TGTGCCAGCGGTAGCGGGGGGGGTCACAATGAGCAGTTCTTC,CASGSGGGHNEQFF
TRBJ2-7,-,TRBV7-2,TRBD2,TGTGCCAGCACCTCGCGGGGGGCTCGGGAGCAGTACTTC,CASTSRGAREQYF
TRBJ1-4,-,TRBV3-1/TRBV3-2,-,TGTGCCAGCAGCCAAGGAGGGCAGGGGCATAATAATGAAAAACTGTTTTTT,CASSQGGQGHNNEKLFF
TRBJ1-3,-,TRBV6-6,-,TGTGCCAGCAGCAAAGGCGGCTTGAACTCTGGAAACACCATATATTTT,CASSKGGLNSGNTIYF
TRBJ2-7,-,TRBV6-5,-,TGTGCCAGCAGTTACTCTTCGAGGGGGGGCCCCCACGAGCAGTACTTC,CASSYSSRGGPHEQYF
TRBJ2-7,-,TRBV11-2,-,TGTGCCAGCAGCTTAGGCAGGGGGGCTTACTACGAGCAGTACTTC,CASSLGRGAYYEQYF
TRBJ1-2,-,TRBV7-9,-,TGTGCCAGCAGCTTAGCGCGTAAGGGGCAGAATGGCTACACCTTC,CASSLARKGQNGYTF
TRBJ2-1,-,TRBV7-2,TRBD1,TGTGCCAGCAGTCAACCGGGACAGGGGCCCAATGAGCAGTTCTTC,CASSQPGQGPNEQFF
TRBJ2-7,-,TRBV7-9,TRBD2,TGTGCCAGCAGCCCCGGGGGGGGGCGGGTGAACGAGCAGTACTTC,CASSPGGGRVNEQYF
TRBJ2-5,few,TRBV6-2/TRBV6-3,-,TGTGCCAGCAGCCCAAAGAGTTTGGGCCGGCAGACCCAGTACTTC,CASSPKSLGRQTQYF
TRBJ1-1,-,TRBV7-2,-,TGTGCCAGCAGCTCCCGTATGAACACTGAAGCTTTCTTT,CASSSRMNTEAFF
TRBJ1-1,-,TRBV2,-,TGTGCCAGCAGTGAAACCGACACCCTATACACTGAAGCTTTCTTT,CASSETDTLYTEAFF
TRBJ2-3,-,TRBV7-2,-,TGTGCCAGCAGCTTCCCCCTCGGGGGGCCTAGCACAGATACGCAGTATTTT,CASSFPLGGPSTDTQYF
TRBJ1-5,-,TRBV9,-,TGTGCCAGCAGCGACGATATGGGCCAGCCCCAGCATTTT,CASSDDMGQPQHF
TRBJ1-2,-,TRBV18,-,TGTGCCAGCTCCCTAAAGGAGGGCTATGGCTACACCTTC,CASSLKEGYGYTF
TRBJ1-2,-,TRBV30,-,TGTGCCTGGAGCTCCTATGACTATGGCTACACCTTC,CAWSSYDYGYTF
TRBJ1-3,-,TRBV6-5,TRBD1,TGTGCCAGCAGTCGGACAGGGAACACCATATATTTT,CASSRTGNTIYF
TRBJ1-1,-,TRBV2,-,TGTGCCAGCAGTTTGGGGAGGAACACTGAAGCTTTCTTT,CASSLGRNTEAFF
TRBJ2-6,once,TRBV6-5,TRBD1,TGTGCCAGCAGTTTGGACAGGGCGTCCGGGGCCAACGTCCTGACTTTC,CASSLDRASGANVLTF
TRBJ2-7,few,TRBV28,TRBD1,TGTGCCAGCAGTTGGGGACAGGCGACCTACGAGCAGTACTTC,CASSWGQATYEQYF
TRBJ2-7,-,TRBV7-9,TRBD2,TGTGCCAGCAGCCCGACTAGCGGGGGGACCGAGCAGTACTTC,CASSPTSGGTEQYF
TRBJ2-7,-,TRBV7-2,-,TGTGCCAGCAGCTTCGACCGGGGAACCTACGAGCAGTACTTC,CASSFDRGTYEQYF
TRBJ2-7,-,TRBV28,TRBD2,TGTGCCAGCAGGACACCCATGGGGGGGAACTACGAGCAGTACTTC,CASRTPMGGNYEQYF
TRBJ2-5,medium-sized,TRBV3-1/TRBV3-2,TRBD2,TGTGCCAGCAGCCATACTAGCGGGGGAGAGACCCAGTACTTC,CASSHTSGGETQYF
TRBJ2-1,-,TRBV2,TRBD2,TGTGCCAGCAAGGGGGAGTCTAGCGGGCATGAGCAGTTCTTC,CASKGESSGHEQFF
TRBJ1-4,-,TRBV14,TRBD1,TGTGCCAGCAGCCTCCCCGGGACAGGGACAAGCGAAAAACTGTTTTTT,CASSLPGTGTSEKLFF
TRBJ1-2,-,TRBV6-5,TRBD1,TGTGCCAGCAGTTTACAGGGGAACCTTAACTATGGCTACACCTTC,CASSLQGNLNYGYTF
TRBJ2-3,-,TRBV10-3,TRBD2,TGTGCCATCAATCGGGGGGGCGGGACAGATACGCAGTATTTT,CAINRGGGTDTQYF